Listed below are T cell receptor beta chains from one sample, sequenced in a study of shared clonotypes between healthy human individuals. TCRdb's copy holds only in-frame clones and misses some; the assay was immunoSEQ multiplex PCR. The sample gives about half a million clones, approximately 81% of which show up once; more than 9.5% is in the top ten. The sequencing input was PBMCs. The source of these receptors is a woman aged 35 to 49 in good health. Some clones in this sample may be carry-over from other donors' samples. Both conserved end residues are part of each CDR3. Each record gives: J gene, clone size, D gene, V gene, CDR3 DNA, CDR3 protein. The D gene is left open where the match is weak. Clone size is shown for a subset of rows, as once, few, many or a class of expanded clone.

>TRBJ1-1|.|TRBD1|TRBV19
TGTGCCAGTAGTACCGGACAGGGTTGGGCTGAAGCTTTCTTT
CASSTGQGWAEAFF
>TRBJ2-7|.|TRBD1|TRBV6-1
TGTGCCAGCAGTGAAGCCGGGACAGGGGGCTACGAGCAGTACTTC
CASSEAGTGGYEQYF
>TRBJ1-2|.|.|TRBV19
TGTGCCAGTAGTGTCGGCGACAGAGGATATGGCTACACCTTC
CASSVGDRGYGYTF
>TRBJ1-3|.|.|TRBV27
TGTGCCAGCAGAGCTGCGGAGGTCTCTGGAAACACCATATATTTT
CASRAAEVSGNTIYF
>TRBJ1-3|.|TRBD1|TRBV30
TGTGCCTGGAGTCCCGGGACAGTCTCCTCTGGAAACACCATATATTTT
CAWSPGTVSSGNTIYF
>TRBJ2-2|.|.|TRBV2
TGTGCCAGCAGTAATGACGTCGGGGAGCTGTTTTTT
CASSNDVGELFF
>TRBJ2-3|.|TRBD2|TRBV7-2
TGTGCCAGCAGCTTCTCTAGCGGGGAGGGAGATACGCAGTATTTT
CASSFSSGEGDTQYF
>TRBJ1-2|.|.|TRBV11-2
TGTGCCAGCAGCTTTGCGGGCAGACCTAACTATGGCTACACCTTC
CASSFAGRPNYGYTF
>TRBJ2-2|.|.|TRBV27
TGTGCCAGCAGTTTACTAAAGGACGCCGGGGAGCTGTTTTTT
CASSLLKDAGELFF
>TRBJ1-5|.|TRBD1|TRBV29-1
TGCAGCGTTACGGGACAGACGGATCAGCCCCAGCATTTT
CSVTGQTDQPQHF
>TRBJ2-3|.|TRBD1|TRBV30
TGTGCCTGGAGTTCCGGACAGGGTTTCACAGATATGCAGTATTTT
CAWSSGQGFTDMQYF
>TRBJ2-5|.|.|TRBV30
TGTGCCTGGAGTACAGGCGGGGAGACCCAGTACTTC
CAWSTGGETQYF
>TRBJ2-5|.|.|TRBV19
TGTGCCAGTAGTACGCTGACAGCGCCCGGGGAGACCCAGTACTTC
CASSTLTAPGETQYF
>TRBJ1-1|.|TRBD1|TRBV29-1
TGCAGCGTTGAGGACAGGGGGTTTGGGGCTTTCTTT
CSVEDRGFGAFF
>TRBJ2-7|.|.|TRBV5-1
TGCGCCAGCAGCTTGGCAGGGAATTACGAGCAGTACTTC
CASSLAGNYEQYF
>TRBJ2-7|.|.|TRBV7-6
TGTGCCAGCAGCCAAGGTCCAGCCGGTGAGCAGTACTTC
CASSQGPAGEQYF
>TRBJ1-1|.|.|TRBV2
TGTGCCAGCACCCTCCGGACAGTTTCGAACACTGAAGCTTTCTTT
CASTLRTVSNTEAFF
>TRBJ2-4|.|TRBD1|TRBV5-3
TGTGCCAGAAGCCCGGACGACAGGGCCAATTTGAAGATGGACATTCAGTACTTC
CARSPDDRANLKMDIQYF
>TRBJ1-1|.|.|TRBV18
TGTGCCAGCTCACCGCTCGACCAGTCAGGAGGAGGGACTGAAGCTTTCTTT
CASSPLDQSGGGTEAFF
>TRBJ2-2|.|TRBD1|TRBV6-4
TGTGCCAGCAGTCCACGACAGGGGGACACCGGGGAGCTGTTTTTT
CASSPRQGDTGELFF
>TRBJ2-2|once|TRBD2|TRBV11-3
TGTGCCAGCAGCCCCCGGACTAGAGCTAGCTCCGGGGAGCTGTTTTTT
CASSPRTRASSGELFF
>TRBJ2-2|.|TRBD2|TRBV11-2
TGTGCCAGCAGCTCTTTAGCGGGAGGGCCCACCGGGGAGCTGTTTTTT
CASSSLAGGPTGELFF
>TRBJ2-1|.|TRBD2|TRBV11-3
TGTGCCAGCAGCTTAAGCGGGAGGAATTACAATGAGCAGTTCTTC
CASSLSGRNYNEQFF